The next 27 T cell receptor beta chains were all read from a single sample in a study of blood T cell repertoires in COVID-19. Method: immunoSEQ multiplex PCR; TCRdb's copy keeps in-frame clones and lacks some. The repertoire holds a few hundred thousand clones, with approximately 90% as singletons. Sequenced sample: PBMCs or T cells enriched from blood (not recorded which). Receptors were obtained from a woman in her forties with acute COVID-19.

This chain links TRBV6-2 or TRBV6-3 with TRBJ2-5, with 7 bases aligning to TRBD1. Unmatched junction bases numbered 9, after V lost 6 bases and J lost 2 bases. This CDR3 is built from 15 residues. In germline, CDR1 is MNHEY, CDR2 SVGEGT. CDR3 bases: TGTGCCAGCAGCCGAAGAGGGACAGCGCAAGAGACCCAGTACTTC. Translation: CASSRRGTAQETQYF.

Only a few counts were recorded for this clone. This chain uses TRBV30 with TRBJ1-5; no firm D call. V lost 0 bases, J lost 3 bases, and 15 bases lay in between. This CDR3 is built from 16 residues. Germline CDR1 and CDR2: GTSNPN and SVGIG (reference sequence). The CDR3 region is CAWSVGSFNTNQPQHF. For the CDR3, the DNA is TGTGCCTGGAGTGTGGGTAGCTTTAATACCAATCAGCCCCAGCATTTT.

The chain uses TRBV7-2 and TRBJ1-1; 7 positions match TRBD1. The germline V gene encodes CDR1 SGHTA and CDR2 FQGNSA. This CDR3 is 14 amino acids long. Trimming removed 6 bases from V and 1 base from J; junction bases left unmatched: 5. The CDR3 bases are TGTGCCAGCAGGTGGGACAGTTCGAACACTGAAGCTTTCTTT. This codes for CASRWDSSNTEAFF.

This clone was recorded once. The chain has TRBV9 and TRBJ2-3; TRBD2 matches at 15 bases. Trimming cost V 0 bases and J 0 bases; bases outside gene matches: 5. Germline-derived CDR1 and CDR2 are SGDLS and YYNGEE. This CDR3 has 19 residues. The CDR3 nucleotides are TGTGCCAGCAGCGTAGTAGGGGGGACTAGCGGGAGGAGCACAGATACGCAGTATTTT. As protein: CASSVVGGTSGRSTDTQYF.

The chain employs TRBV7-9 and TRBJ1-5; the D is unclear. Germline V gives CDR1 SEHNR, CDR2 FQNEAQ (reference sequence). The V end was cut by 1 base, the J end by 3 bases, with 10 bases between. The CDR3 consists of 15 residues. In DNA form, the CDR3 reads TGTGCCAGCAGCTTAGGACAACTCCCCAATCAGCCCCAGCATTTT. It yields the protein CASSLGQLPNQPQHF.

The chain recombines TRBV7-2 with TRBJ1-5; D is ambiguous. The germline CDR1 and CDR2 sequences are SGHTA and FQGNSA. Trimming shortened V by 3 bases and J by 1 base, and 10 bases separated the two germline ends. This CDR3 is 15 amino acids long. The CDR3 sequence is CASSFTSPSNQPQHF. CDR3 nucleotides: TGTGCCAGCAGCTTCACATCCCCAAGCAATCAGCCCCAGCATTTT.

The chain recombines TRBV12-5 with TRBJ2-7; 7 positions match TRBD1. The CDR3 has 15 residues. The germline V gene has CDR1 LGHNT and CDR2 FRNRAP. Trimming cost V 3 bases and J 6 bases; bases outside gene matches: 11. The CDR3 sequence: CASGFRSTGSSEQYF. The CDR3 coding sequence is TGTGCTAGTGGTTTCCGATCGACAGGGAGTAGCGAGCAGTACTTC.

The gene calls are TRBV5-4 and TRBJ1-2, with D uncertain. V lost 5 bases and J 0 bases, leaving 14 bases between the germline ends. Per the germline V gene, CDR1 is SGHNT and CDR2 is YYREEE (reference sequence). The CDR3 loop spans 15 amino acids. CDR3: CASRSRNSANYGYTF. CDR3 coding DNA: TGTGCCAGCAGATCGCGAAACAGTGCTAACTATGGCTACACCTTC.

The V call is TRBV3-1 (or the pseudogene TRBV3-2), the J call TRBJ1-1, with D unclear. Trimming left V 1 base short and J 4 bases short, with 10 bases between. Germline loops: CDR1 LGHDT, CDR2 YNNKEL (reference sequence). This CDR3 has 14 amino acids. The CDR3 spells CASSQVGGGTEAFF. CDR3 sequence (DNA): TGTGCCAGCAGCCAAGTAGGAGGAGGCACTGAAGCTTTCTTT.

The chain carries TRBV5-1 and TRBJ2-7; tentative D call: TRBD1 (5 bases). Germline V lookup: CDR1 SGHRS, CDR2 YFSETQ. The CDR3 contains 14 residues. V shed 2 bases and J shed 3 bases, with 12 bases lying between them. In nucleotides, the CDR3 is TGCGCCAGCAGCTTAGGACACCAAGTCTACGAGCAGTACTTC. Protein product: CASSLGHQVYEQYF.

The chain carries TRBV7-2 and TRBJ1-2, with D unclear. The CDR3 spans 14 residues. The V end was cut by 0 bases, the J end by 5 bases, with 10 bases between. CDR1 is SGHTA, CDR2 FQGNSA, per germline. CDR3 region: CASSLALTVYGYTF. In nucleotides, the CDR3 is TGTGCCAGCAGCTTAGCGTTAACAGTTTATGGCTACACCTTC.

This clone was seen only a few times. The chain recombines TRBV11-2 with TRBJ1-1, with 8 positions matching TRBD1. Germline trimming cut 0 bases from V and 3 bases from J; bases unmatched to any gene: 18. The length of the CDR3 is 20 residues. The germline V gene encodes CDR1 SGHAT and CDR2 FQNNGV. CDR3 sequence: CASSLDRIAGGRRGDTEAFF. CDR3 coding DNA: TGTGCCAGCAGCTTAGATAGGATAGCAGGGGGCCGCCGAGGGGACACTGAAGCTTTCTTT.

J is TRBJ2-1 and V is TRBV29-1, with a tentative D call TRBD1 (7 bases). Trimming shortened V by 5 bases and J by 3 bases, and 20 bases separated the two germline ends. CDR3 length: 16 amino acids. Germline V lookup: CDR1 SQVTM, CDR2 ANQGSEA. CDR3 sequence reads: CSVQGGGPGGYNEQFF. CDR3 DNA sequence: TGCAGCGTTCAAGGCGGAGGGCCAGGGGGCTACAATGAGCAGTTCTTC.

This clone was seen only once. This chain uses TRBV6-5 with TRBJ1-2, with TRBD1 matching 8 bases. After removal of 6 bases from V and 5 bases from J, the junction contained 5 bases not matched to a gene. Germline V gene data show CDR1 as MNHEY and CDR2 as SVGAGI. The CDR3 runs to 13 residues. The CDR3 loop is CASRTGTGYGYTF. The CDR3 DNA reads TGTGCCAGCAGAACCGGGACAGGTTATGGCTACACCTTC.

This clone appeared a single time. J is TRBJ2-1 and V is TRBV19; 11 bases align to TRBD2. Germline-derived CDR1 and CDR2 are LNHDA and SQIVND (reference sequence). The CDR3 has 15 residues. V dropped 3 bases and J dropped 6; count of bases not matched to a gene: 4. The CDR3: CASSITSGRVNEQFF. CDR3 sequence (DNA): TGTGCCAGTAGTATTACTAGCGGGAGAGTCAATGAGCAGTTCTTC. The full variable domain, in which reference TRBV19 and TRBJ2-1 provide the parts outside the CDR3, is DGGITQSPKYLFRKEGQNVTLSCEQNLNHDAMYWYRQDPGQGLRLIYYSQIVNDFQKGDIAEGYSVSREKKESFPLTVTSAQKNPTAFYLCASSITSGRVNEQFFGPGTRLTVL.

The chain employs TRBV6-5 and TRBJ2-7, with 8 bases fitting TRBD1. Germline V gene lookup returns CDR1 MNHEY and CDR2 SVGAGI. This CDR3 is built from 15 residues. V gave up 5 bases and J gave up 5 bases; unmatched junction bases: 11. As DNA, the CDR3 is TGTGCCAGCAGTCGAACAGGGGGGCAGGGCCACGAGCAGTACGTC. It codes for CASSRTGGQGHEQYV.

This rearrangement joins TRBV27 to TRBJ2-5; D call uncertain. This CDR3 spans 14 amino acids. V lost 5 bases and J lost 1, with 11 bases in between. Germline loops: CDR1 MNHEY, CDR2 SMNVEV (reference sequence). The CDR3 DNA is TGTGCCAGCAGTAAAAGAGTAACCCAAGAGACCCAGTACTTC. Protein: CASSKRVTQETQYF.

The chain couples TRBV5-1 to TRBJ2-3, with 7 bases identical to TRBD2. This CDR3 has 15 amino acids. CDR1 and CDR2 from the germline V gene are SGHRS and YFSETQ. V gave up 0 bases and J gave up 1 base; unmatched junction bases: 2. In DNA, the CDR3 is TGCGCCAGCAGCTTGGTTAGCGGGCGCACAGATACGCAGTATTTT. It specifies CASSLVSGRTDTQYF.

This chain connects TRBV7-8 to TRBJ1-6, with D possibly matching TRBD1 (6 bases). V was pared by 2 bases and J by 10 bases, with 15 bases between. Germline CDR1 SGHVS, CDR2 FQNEAQ. The CDR3 covers 15 residues. The CDR3 DNA is TGTGCCAGCAGCTTATCCGGGACACTGTCCTCACCCCTCCACTTT. Encoded protein: CASSLSGTLSSPLHF.

The chain has TRBV19 and TRBJ1-3; 8 bases fit TRBD1. CDR1 is LNHDA and CDR2 is SQIVND in the germline V gene (reference sequence). The V and J ends lost 6 bases and 2 bases, in that order; junction bases with no gene match: 3. The length of the CDR3 is 14 residues. CDR3 region: CASSPTGAGNTIYF. DNA of the CDR3: TGTGCCAGTAGCCCGACAGGGGCTGGAAACACCATATATTTT.

The V call is TRBV5-6, the J call TRBJ1-6; TRBD1 matches at 9 bases. Germline V gene sequence: CDR1 SGHDT, CDR2 YYEEEE. The ends lost 3 bases at V and 6 bases at J; junction bases unmatched: 4. This CDR3 region has 15 residues. The CDR3 loop reads CASSSGQGFNSPLHF. The CDR3 coding sequence is TGTGCCAGCAGCTCGGGACAGGGTTTTAATTCACCCCTCCACTTT.

This chain links TRBV5-3 with TRBJ1-5; D perhaps matches TRBD1 (5 bases). TRBV5-3 is recorded as an ORF, its role being uncertain. CDR3 length equals 14 residues. Trimming took off 8 bases at V and 7 bases at J, with 19 bases between the two ends. This chain's CDR3 is CASSMASGEQPQHF. CDR3 nucleotides: TGTGCCAGCTCCATGGCTTCGGGGGAACAGCCCCAGCATTTT.

The chain carries TRBV11-2 and TRBJ2-3; 10 bases match TRBD2. This CDR3 spans 15 amino acids. After removal of 2 bases from V and 4 bases from J, the junction contained 3 bases not matched to a gene. Germline lookup yields CDR1 SGHAT and CDR2 FQNNGV. The CDR3 DNA reads as TGTGCCAGCAGCTTAAGCGGGAGGGGCCCAGATACGCAGTATTTT. Translating it yields CASSLSGRGPDTQYF. Based on the CDR3 plus reference TRBV11-2 and TRBJ2-3, the full variable domain is EAGVAQSPRYKIIEKRQSVAFWCNPISGHATLYWYQQILGQGPKLLIQFQNNGVVDDSQLPKDRFSAERLKGVDSTLKIQPAKLEDSAVYLCASSLSGRGPDTQYFGPGTRLTVL.

V is TRBV20-1 and J is TRBJ1-2; the match to TRBD1 covers 7 bases. CDR3 size: 15 residues. J gave up 6 bases and V 3 bases, and 13 bases lay outside the gene matches. CDR1 is DFQATT and CDR2 is SNEGSKA in the germline V gene (reference sequence). For the CDR3, the DNA is TGCAGTGCTAGTCTCACCCTGACAGGGTTTAATGGCTACACCTTC. Translating gives CSASLTLTGFNGYTF.

The chain recombines TRBV2 with TRBJ1-5; D is uncertain. This CDR3 has 13 residues. Trimming stripped 4 bases from V and 4 bases from J, with 8 bases between. Germline V gene sequence: CDR1 SNHLY, CDR2 FYNNEI. The CDR3 loop reads CASSVVRNQPQHF. The DNA for the CDR3 is TGTGCCAGCAGTGTCGTCCGGAATCAGCCCCAGCATTTT.

The chain links TRBV30 to TRBJ2-3, with 9 bases that match TRBD1. The germline gives CDR1 GTSNPN, CDR2 SVGIG (reference sequence). The ends lost 3 bases at V and 0 bases at J; junction bases unmatched: 1. This CDR3 region has 14 residues. The chain's CDR3 is CAWSGTGSTDTQYF. The CDR3 coding sequence is TGTGCCTGGAGCGGGACAGGGAGCACAGATACGCAGTATTTT. Variable domain in full (rest from reference TRBV30 and TRBJ2-3): SQTIHQWPATLVQPVGSPLSLECTVEGTSNPNLYWYRQAAGRGLQLLFYSVGIGQISSEVPQNLSASRPQDRQFILSSKKLLLSDSGFYLCAWSGTGSTDTQYFGPGTRLTVL.

The chain joins TRBV7-2 to TRBJ2-1; 8 bases fit TRBD2. This CDR3 is 13 amino acids long. Germline V lookup: CDR1 SGHTA, CDR2 FQGNSA. Unmatched junction bases numbered 9, after V lost 10 bases and J lost 7 bases. CDR3 protein: CATRGGPRNEQFF. The CDR3 DNA follows: TGTGCCACCCGGGGGGGCCCAAGGAATGAGCAGTTCTTC.